Listed below are T cell receptor beta chains from one sample, sequenced in a study of shared clonotypes between healthy human individuals. The assay was immunoSEQ multiplex PCR, and TCRdb's table has in-frame clones only and misses some. Of 740,000 or so clones in the sample, less than 80% are singletons; the top ten hold roughly 2%. What was sequenced was memory CD4+ T cells sorted from blood. All receptors come from a woman in her thirties in good health. The CDR3 runs from the conserved cysteine through the conserved F or W. The D gene is left open where the match is weak. Some rows mark clone size as missing; the rest say once, few, many or name a class of expanded clone.

>-|TRBV28|TRBJ2-5|TRBD2
CASSSGGANKETQYF
TGTGCCAGCAGTTCGGGGGGGGCCAATAAAGAGACCCAGTACTTC
>few|TRBV7-9|TRBJ1-4|-
CASSHPGLRGEKLFF
TGTGCCAGCAGCCACCCAGGCCTTAGGGGTGAAAAACTGTTTTTT
>few|TRBV5-1|TRBJ2-5|TRBD2
CASSLAIPGLAGADWTQYF
TGCGCCAGCAGCTTGGCGATTCCGGGTCTAGCGGGAGCCGATTGGACCCAGTACTTC
>-|TRBV5-4|TRBJ2-5|TRBD2
CASSLGLAGVGRQETQYF
TGTGCCAGCAGCTTGGGACTAGCGGGAGTGGGGAGGCAAGAGACCCAGTACTTC
>-|TRBV28|TRBJ2-1|TRBD2
CASSPWTSGGNEQFF
TGTGCCAGCAGTCCGTGGACTAGCGGGGGAAATGAGCAGTTCTTC
>-|TRBV25-1|TRBJ2-7|TRBD2
CASSERGAEQYF
TGTGCCAGCAGTGAGCGGGGGGCCGAGCAGTACTTC
>once|TRBV7-9|TRBJ2-1|TRBD2
CASSLVGTSGFYNEQFF
TGTGCCAGCAGCTTAGTAGGGACTAGCGGATTCTACAATGAGCAGTTCTTC
>few|TRBV6-1|TRBJ1-5|TRBD1
CASSEIVGQGNQPQHF
TGTGCCAGCAGTGAAATAGTTGGACAGGGAAATCAGCCCCAGCATTTT
>few|TRBV5-1|TRBJ2-1|-
CASSTDSSSYNEQFF
TGCGCCAGCAGCACCGACTCAAGCTCCTACAATGAGCAGTTCTTC
>-|TRBV28|TRBJ1-1|TRBD1
CASSSDRTQTNTEAFF
TGTGCCAGCAGTTCGGACAGGACCCAAACTAACACTGAAGCTTTCTTT
>-|TRBV7-8|TRBJ2-7|TRBD1
CASSPQGAVEEQYF
TGTGCCAGCAGTCCACAGGGGGCGGTGGAAGAGCAGTACTTC
>-|TRBV29-1|TRBJ2-7|-
CSVGGSYEQYF
TGCAGCGTTGGGGGCAGCTACGAGCAGTACTTC
>-|TRBV12-5|TRBJ2-2|-
CASGLGQGRDTGELFF
TGTGCTAGTGGTTTGGGTCAGGGGCGAGACACCGGGGAGCTGTTTTTT
>-|TRBV10-1|TRBJ2-3|TRBD2
CASSDAGGTDTQYF
TGCGCCAGCAGTGATGCGGGGGGTACAGATACGCAGTATTTT
>-|TRBV7-8|TRBJ2-5|-
CASSSIGLMQETQYF
TGTGCCAGCAGCTCCATAGGACTGATGCAAGAGACCCAGTACTTC
>-|TRBV29-1|TRBJ2-7|-
CSVRGTPLFKGPYEQYF
TGCAGCGTTCGGGGGACACCACTCTTTAAAGGACCCTACGAGCAGTACTTC
>-|TRBV6-1|TRBJ1-5|-
CASNTVSPNQPQHF
TGTGCCAGCAACACAGTTAGCCCGAATCAGCCCCAGCATTTT
>-|TRBV7-9|TRBJ1-1|-
CASSLGIGGQTEAFF
TGTGCCAGCAGCTTAGGGATCGGGGGGCAAACTGAAGCTTTCTTT
>-|TRBV28|TRBJ1-3|-
CASSSPGAPSGNTIYF
TGTGCCAGCAGTTCCCCAGGCGCACCCTCTGGAAACACCATATATTTT
>few|TRBV28|TRBJ1-2|TRBD1
CASSTPGQGAWGYTF
TGTGCCAGCAGTACACCCGGACAGGGGGCGTGGGGCTACACCTTC
>-|TRBV5-1|TRBJ2-1|-
CASSFGTNNEQFF
TGCGCCAGCAGCTTCGGGACAAACAATGAGCAGTTCTTC
>many|TRBV15|TRBJ2-1|-
CATSRDGGRGEQFF
TGTGCCACCAGCAGAGACGGTGGCAGGGGTGAGCAGTTCTTC
>-|TRBV7-7|TRBJ2-7|-
CASSLVLAGEQYF
TGTGCCAGCAGCTTAGTCCTAGCTGGCGAGCAGTACTTC
>-|TRBV27|TRBJ1-2|-
CASSLQADADVYGYTF
TGTGCCAGCAGTTTACAGGCAGATGCGGATGTTTATGGCTACACCTTC
>-|TRBV6-5|TRBJ2-1|TRBD2
CASSYSAGGFNEQFF
TGTGCCAGCAGTTACTCTGCGGGAGGGTTCAATGAGCAGTTCTTC
>-|TRBV18|TRBJ2-7|TRBD1
CASSPPSWTGGQVYEQYF
TGTGCCAGCTCACCACCTTCTTGGACAGGGGGCCAAGTCTACGAGCAGTACTTC
>-|TRBV6-1|TRBJ2-3|-
CASSELFGRASTDTQYF
TGTGCCAGCAGTGAATTATTTGGGCGGGCTAGCACAGATACGCAGTATTTT
>-|TRBV13|TRBJ1-1|-
CASRKPGLTNTEAFF
TGTGCCAGCAGAAAGCCGGGACTGACGAACACTGAAGCTTTCTTT
>-|TRBV28|TRBJ1-5|TRBD1
CASNQQGGGQPQHF
TGTGCCAGCAACCAACAGGGGGGCGGGCAGCCCCAGCATTTT
>-|TRBV5-1|TRBJ2-1|-
CASSSGTINEQFF
TGCGCCAGCAGCTCCGGGACCATCAATGAGCAGTTCTTC
>few|TRBV7-8|TRBJ2-3|-
CASSIIGTQYF
TGTGCCAGCAGCATCATTGGTACGCAGTATTTT
>-|TRBV30|TRBJ2-5|-
CAWSWGEETQYF
TGTGCCTGGAGTTGGGGAGAAGAGACCCAGTACTTC
>-|TRBV19|TRBJ2-1|TRBD1
CASKTGNEQFF
TGTGCCAGTAAGACAGGGAATGAGCAGTTCTTC
>-|TRBV7-9|TRBJ2-7|TRBD2
CASSLVDRDYSYEQYF
TGTGCCAGCAGCTTAGTTGACCGGGACTACTCCTACGAGCAGTACTTC
>-|TRBV30|TRBJ2-5|-
CAWSRSVRETQYF
TGTGCCTGGAGTCGGTCCGTCCGGGAGACCCAGTACTTC
>few|TRBV9|TRBJ2-7|-
CAGEWGNTYEQYF
TGTGCCGGCGAATGGGGGAATACCTACGAGCAGTACTTC
>-|TRBV2|TRBJ2-3|-
CASSVEHTDTQYF
TGTGCCAGCAGTGTGGAACACACAGATACGCAGTATTTT
>-|TRBV10-3|TRBJ2-2|-
CATMDRTVNTGELFF
TGTGCCACGATGGACCGGACCGTAAACACCGGGGAGCTGTTTTTT
>-|TRBV11-2|TRBJ1-3|-
CASSRRGTPLNTIYF
TGTGCCAGCAGTCGAAGGGGCACACCCTTAAACACCATATATTTT
>-|TRBV5-6|TRBJ2-7|TRBD1
CASSLAGTGTMGEQYF
TGTGCCAGCAGCTTGGCCGGGACAGGTACAATGGGGGAGCAGTACTTC
>-|TRBV2|TRBJ2-7|TRBD1
CATQRQGAGEQYF
TGTGCCACCCAACGACAGGGGGCGGGGGAGCAGTACTTC
>-|TRBV19|TRBJ1-1|-
CASRRLPNTEAFF
TGTGCCAGTAGGAGACTCCCGAACACTGAAGCTTTCTTT
>-|TRBV6-6|TRBJ1-2|-
CASSQTTDYGYTF
TGTGCCAGCAGCCAGACGACAGACTATGGCTACACCTTC
>-|TRBV5-1|TRBJ2-1|-
CASSLGNNPDGESLFF
TGCGCCAGCAGCTTGGGAAACAACCCAGATGGTGAGAGTTTGTTCTTC
>-|TRBV6-8|TRBJ2-5|-
CASSAEQGRETQYF
TGTGCCAGCAGTGCCGAACAGGGACGGGAGACCCAGTACTTC
>-|TRBV7-2|TRBJ2-2|TRBD2
CASSATSGRNTGELFF
TGTGCCAGCAGCGCCACTAGCGGGAGGAACACCGGGGAGCTGTTTTTT
>-|TRBV9|TRBJ2-3|TRBD2
CASSVGGGIDTQYF
TGTGCCAGCAGCGTAGGGGGAGGGATAGATACGCAGTATTTT
>-|TRBV7-6|TRBJ2-3|TRBD1
CASSSSTGWDTQYF
TGTGCCAGCAGCTCCTCGACAGGGTGGGATACGCAGTATTTT
>-|TRBV5-1|TRBJ2-5|-
CASTSGGAEETQYF
TGCGCCAGCACCTCTGGAGGGGCTGAAGAGACCCAGTACTTC
>-|TRBV5-1|TRBJ1-2|-
CASSSAANYGYTF
TGCGCCAGCAGCTCCGCAGCTAACTATGGCTACACCTTC
>-|TRBV18|TRBJ2-6|-
CASSGSLGANVLTF
TGTGCCAGCTCTGGGAGTCTTGGGGCCAACGTCCTGACTTTC
>-|TRBV6-6|TRBJ2-3|-
CASSLTHKDTQYF
TGTGCCAGCAGCCTTACTCACAAGGATACGCAGTATTTT
>-|TRBV5-1|TRBJ2-7|TRBD2
CASSLQGLASNEQYF
TGCGCCAGCAGCTTGCAGGGACTAGCAAGCAACGAGCAGTACTTC
>-|TRBV19|TRBJ2-1|-
CASSGDREVVNEQFF
TGTGCCAGTAGTGGTGATCGTGAGGTGGTCAATGAGCAGTTCTTC
>-|TRBV9|TRBJ2-1|-
CASSVLGTSGANEQFF
TGTGCCAGCAGCGTTTTGGGAACTAGTGGGGCCAATGAGCAGTTCTTC
>once|TRBV20-1|TRBJ1-2|TRBD1
CSAGTGQGYTF
TGCAGTGCGGGGACAGGGCAAGGCTACACCTTC
>-|TRBV9|TRBJ2-3|-
CASSVNKDTQYF
TGTGCCAGCAGCGTCAATAAAGATACGCAGTATTTT
>-|TRBV10-1|TRBJ2-3|-
CASSESTDTQYF
TGCGCCAGCAGTGAGTCAACAGATACGCAGTATTTT
>few|TRBV7-6|TRBJ1-2|TRBD1
CASSPGPGQNYGYTF
TGTGCCAGCAGCCCAGGACCGGGACAGAACTATGGCTACACCTTC